This is a list of T cell receptor beta chains from one sample in a study of regulatory T cells in long-lasting Graves disease. MiXCR, applied by TCRdb to the multiplex PCR reads, yields one record per CDR3 protein. The table shows 650,000 to 700,000 distinct CDR3 sequences, with 25% to 35% occurring only once. Source: peripheral blood mononuclear cells (PBMCs), taken when the disease was refractory, from a patient treated with antithyroid drugs. The origin of the receptors is a female donor with Graves disease. Both conserved end residues are part of each CDR3. Fields, in order: J gene, V gene, D gene, clone size, CDR3 DNA, CDR3 protein. The D gene is left open where the match is weak. Only some rows state a clone size, as once, few, many or a class for expanded clones.

J gene: TRBJ1-2
V gene: TRBV27
D gene: TRBD1
clone size: many
CDR3 DNA: TGTGCCAGCAGTTCTAATGGGGGACAGGGCTTGCAACGGCCTAGTGGCTACACCTTC
CDR3 protein: CASSSNGGQGLQRPSGYTF

J gene: TRBJ1-2
V gene: TRBV29-1
D gene: .
clone size: .
CDR3 DNA: TGCAGCGTCGCGGGACGGCCAAGTAGCTACACCTTC
CDR3 protein: CSVAGRPSSYTF

J gene: TRBJ1-2
V gene: TRBV28
D gene: .
clone size: many
CDR3 DNA: TGTGCCAGCAGTTTAGTAACGTATGGCTACACCTTC
CDR3 protein: CASSLVTYGYTF

J gene: TRBJ1-1
V gene: TRBV18
D gene: .
clone size: few
CDR3 DNA: TGTGCCAGCTCCCCCCCGGGATGGACTGAAGCTTTCTTT
CDR3 protein: CASSPPGWTEAFF

J gene: TRBJ1-2
V gene: TRBV13
D gene: .
clone size: .
CDR3 DNA: TGTGCCAGCAGCATAATGCGGGGGCGCGGTGGCTACACCTTC
CDR3 protein: CASSIMRGRGGYTF

J gene: TRBJ2-5
V gene: TRBV2
D gene: TRBD2
clone size: many
CDR3 DNA: TGTGCCAGCACGGGGGGTGTAGGCACCGAGGGGACCCAGTACTTC
CDR3 protein: CASTGGVGTEGTQYF

J gene: TRBJ2-7
V gene: TRBV20-1
D gene: .
clone size: .
CDR3 DNA: TGCAGTGCCCCGAGAGTAGGGGCGACCTACGAGCAGTACTTC
CDR3 protein: CSAPRVGATYEQYF

J gene: TRBJ1-2
V gene: TRBV10-3
D gene: .
clone size: once
CDR3 DNA: TGTGCCATCAGTGAGTCAGTCAACAGGGAGTCAGAGGGCTACACCTTC
CDR3 protein: CAISESVNRESEGYTF

J gene: TRBJ1-2
V gene: TRBV29-1
D gene: .
clone size: .
CDR3 DNA: TGCAGCGTTGAGGGGCTGACACTCTATGGCTACACCTTC
CDR3 protein: CSVEGLTLYGYTF

J gene: TRBJ2-1
V gene: TRBV27
D gene: TRBD2
clone size: few
CDR3 DNA: TGTGCCAGCAGCTTGGACCGGGACTATGGGCGCAATGAGCAGTTCTTC
CDR3 protein: CASSLDRDYGRNEQFF

J gene: TRBJ1-4
V gene: TRBV5-1
D gene: .
clone size: .
CDR3 DNA: TGCGCCAGCAGCTTGGATGTCAGCAGGGGCTCTGAAAAACTGTTTTTT
CDR3 protein: CASSLDVSRGSEKLFF

J gene: TRBJ2-5
V gene: TRBV9
D gene: TRBD2
clone size: .
CDR3 DNA: TGTGCCAGCAGCGTAGGGCGGCGGGAGACCCAAGAGACCCAGTACTTC
CDR3 protein: CASSVGRRETQETQYF

J gene: TRBJ2-5
V gene: TRBV10-3
D gene: TRBD2
clone size: few
CDR3 DNA: TGTGCCATCAGTGCGAGGGGGGGGACTAGCGGGAGCCTCCAAGAGACCCAGTACTTC
CDR3 protein: CAISARGGTSGSLQETQYF

J gene: TRBJ2-5
V gene: TRBV11-2
D gene: TRBD2
clone size: .
CDR3 DNA: TGTGCCAGCAGCTTAGGGAGTCTAGCGGGAGTTTTAGAGACCCAGTACTTC
CDR3 protein: CASSLGSLAGVLETQYF

J gene: TRBJ2-3
V gene: TRBV6-1
D gene: TRBD1
clone size: .
CDR3 DNA: TGTGCCAGCAGCTTCGGACAGGGAAGGGCAGATACGCAGTATTTT
CDR3 protein: CASSFGQGRADTQYF

J gene: TRBJ1-1
V gene: TRBV7-9
D gene: .
clone size: few
CDR3 DNA: TGTGCCAGCAGCTTAGGGGGCAGGGGTGAAGCTTTCTTT
CDR3 protein: CASSLGGRGEAFF

J gene: TRBJ1-2
V gene: TRBV12-3/TRBV12-4
D gene: TRBD1
clone size: many
CDR3 DNA: TGTGCCAGCAGCAGGGGGCAGGGTACTAACTATGGCTACACCTTC
CDR3 protein: CASSRGQGTNYGYTF

J gene: TRBJ1-1
V gene: TRBV19
D gene: .
clone size: .
CDR3 DNA: TGTGCCAGTAGTATAAATCAGGGGTCCGCTGAAGCTTTCTTT
CDR3 protein: CASSINQGSAEAFF

J gene: TRBJ1-3
V gene: TRBV9
D gene: .
clone size: few
CDR3 DNA: TGTGCCAGCAGCGACAACAGGGCCTCTGGAAACACCATATATTTT
CDR3 protein: CASSDNRASGNTIYF

J gene: TRBJ1-1
V gene: TRBV12-3/TRBV12-4
D gene: .
clone size: .
CDR3 DNA: TGTGCCAGCAGTACAGGGTCGAGGACTGAAGCTTTCTTT
CDR3 protein: CASSTGSRTEAFF

J gene: TRBJ1-1
V gene: TRBV29-1
D gene: .
clone size: .
CDR3 DNA: TGCAGCACTCAAGGGGGGCAGGGGTCAGGGACTGAAGCTCTCTTT
CDR3 protein: CSTQGGQGSGTEALF

J gene: TRBJ1-4
V gene: TRBV20-1
D gene: .
clone size: .
CDR3 DNA: TGCAGTGCTAGGACCGGGACCTCTAATGAAAAACTGTTTTTT
CDR3 protein: CSARTGTSNEKLFF

J gene: TRBJ2-7
V gene: TRBV7-3
D gene: TRBD2
clone size: .
CDR3 DNA: TGTGCCAGCAGCTTAATCGCGGGAGGTTCGGGGGAGCAGTACTTC
CDR3 protein: CASSLIAGGSGEQYF

J gene: TRBJ2-5
V gene: TRBV7-3
D gene: .
clone size: .
CDR3 DNA: TGTGCCAGCAGCTTATCTGGCAACGAAGAGACCCAGTACTTC
CDR3 protein: CASSLSGNEETQYF

J gene: TRBJ1-5
V gene: TRBV19
D gene: .
clone size: .
CDR3 DNA: TGTGCCAGTAGTATAGATCGGGGGGCTCTGGGTCAGCCCCAGCATTTT
CDR3 protein: CASSIDRGALGQPQHF

J gene: TRBJ2-2
V gene: TRBV9
D gene: TRBD2
clone size: .
CDR3 DNA: TGTGCCAGCAGCGAGATGTTTGGGACTACCCTCTTTGGGGTCGGGGAGCTGTTTTTT
CDR3 protein: CASSEMFGTTLFGVGELFF

J gene: TRBJ1-2
V gene: TRBV12-3/TRBV12-4
D gene: .
clone size: many
CDR3 DNA: TGTGCCAGCAGAACAACCGGGGCCGAGACATATGGCTACACCTTC
CDR3 protein: CASRTTGAETYGYTF

J gene: TRBJ2-2
V gene: TRBV6-1
D gene: TRBD2
clone size: .
CDR3 DNA: TGTGCCAGCAGTGAATTGGGGGGGTCCGGGGAGCTGTTTTTT
CDR3 protein: CASSELGGSGELFF

J gene: TRBJ1-1
V gene: TRBV6-1
D gene: .
clone size: .
CDR3 DNA: TGTGCCAGCAGTGGGGTTACAGGGAGGGCTGAAGCTTTCTTT
CDR3 protein: CASSGVTGRAEAFF

J gene: TRBJ1-1
V gene: TRBV2
D gene: .
clone size: many
CDR3 DNA: TGTGCCAGCACCGGGGACGGCGGGAACACTGAAGCTTTCTTT
CDR3 protein: CASTGDGGNTEAFF

J gene: TRBJ1-1
V gene: TRBV27
D gene: TRBD1
clone size: few
CDR3 DNA: TGTGCCAGCAGTTTGGGGACAGGGAGCGCTGAAGCTTTCTTT
CDR3 protein: CASSLGTGSAEAFF

J gene: TRBJ1-4
V gene: TRBV7-2
D gene: .
clone size: few
CDR3 DNA: TGTGCCAGCAGCTTCCTCTCTGGCCATGAAAAACTGTTTTTT
CDR3 protein: CASSFLSGHEKLFF

J gene: TRBJ1-1
V gene: TRBV28
D gene: TRBD1
clone size: .
CDR3 DNA: TGTGCCAGCAGTTTAAAGGGGGCTGGTACAGCTTCCTTT
CDR3 protein: CASSLKGAGTASF

J gene: TRBJ2-2
V gene: TRBV6-1
D gene: .
clone size: many
CDR3 DNA: TGTGCCAGCAGTGTGGGACATGGGTTCACCGGGGAGCTGTTTTTT
CDR3 protein: CASSVGHGFTGELFF

J gene: TRBJ2-7
V gene: TRBV2
D gene: .
clone size: .
CDR3 DNA: TGTGCCAGCAGTGAAGTGGTGGGGTTCGGGCAGTACTTC
CDR3 protein: CASSEVVGFGQYF

J gene: TRBJ1-1
V gene: TRBV6-1
D gene: .
clone size: few
CDR3 DNA: TGTGCCAGCAGTCCCCTCCCCTCAGGGACCACTGAAGCTTTCTTT
CDR3 protein: CASSPLPSGTTEAFF

J gene: TRBJ1-1
V gene: TRBV20-1
D gene: TRBD1
clone size: few
CDR3 DNA: TGCAGTGCTAGAGATCAAGGCAGGGGGTACACTGAAGCTTTCTTT
CDR3 protein: CSARDQGRGYTEAFF

J gene: TRBJ2-7
V gene: TRBV20-1
D gene: TRBD1
clone size: .
CDR3 DNA: TGCAGTGCTAGCCGTGGGACAGCCTACGAGCAGTACTTC
CDR3 protein: CSASRGTAYEQYF

J gene: TRBJ1-3
V gene: TRBV6-5
D gene: TRBD1
clone size: .
CDR3 DNA: TGTGCCAGCAGTTATCGAGGGGGCCCTGGAAACACCATATATTTT
CDR3 protein: CASSYRGGPGNTIYF

J gene: TRBJ1-4
V gene: TRBV20-1
D gene: .
clone size: few
CDR3 DNA: TGCAGTGCTAGGATGCGGCAGAATGAAAAACTGTTTTTT
CDR3 protein: CSARMRQNEKLFF

J gene: TRBJ1-4
V gene: TRBV6-1
D gene: .
clone size: .
CDR3 DNA: TGTGCCAGCAGTGACCCTGGACAGTCTAATGAAAAACTGTTTTTT
CDR3 protein: CASSDPGQSNEKLFF

J gene: TRBJ1-1
V gene: TRBV2
D gene: TRBD1
clone size: many
CDR3 DNA: TGTGCCAGCGGGGAAGAGGGGGCGAGTACTGAAGCTTTCTTT
CDR3 protein: CASGEEGASTEAFF

J gene: TRBJ1-3
V gene: TRBV3-1
D gene: .
clone size: once
CDR3 DNA: TGTGCCAGCAGCCAGAACAGGGTGGCCCTGAATGGAAACACCATATATTTT
CDR3 protein: CASSQNRVALNGNTIYF

J gene: TRBJ1-6
V gene: TRBV28
D gene: .
clone size: few
CDR3 DNA: TGTGCCAGCAGCCCAGCGGGGGCAGAGGGTTATAATTCACCCCTCCACTTT
CDR3 protein: CASSPAGAEGYNSPLHF

J gene: TRBJ2-1
V gene: TRBV7-3
D gene: TRBD2
clone size: .
CDR3 DNA: TGTGCCAGCAGCGTAAGACTAGCGGGGCACAATGAGCAGTTCTTC
CDR3 protein: CASSVRLAGHNEQFF

J gene: TRBJ1-6
V gene: TRBV20-1
D gene: .
clone size: .
CDR3 DNA: TGCAGTGCTGGGCCTGGGGATTCACCCCTCCACTTT
CDR3 protein: CSAGPGDSPLHF

J gene: TRBJ1-1
V gene: TRBV12-5
D gene: .
clone size: few
CDR3 DNA: TGTGCTAGTGGATCCTTCGGCGGGGGAGGCACTGAAGCTTTCTTT
CDR3 protein: CASGSFGGGGTEAFF

J gene: TRBJ2-2
V gene: TRBV6-1
D gene: .
clone size: few
CDR3 DNA: TGTGCCAGCAGTGAATTAGAGACCGGGGAGCTGTTTTTT
CDR3 protein: CASSELETGELFF

J gene: TRBJ2-5
V gene: TRBV11-2
D gene: .
clone size: .
CDR3 DNA: TGTGCCAGCAGCTCAGGGAGGCACGGGGGCCAAGAGACCCAGTACTTC
CDR3 protein: CASSSGRHGGQETQYF

J gene: TRBJ1-5
V gene: TRBV29-1
D gene: TRBD1
clone size: .
CDR3 DNA: TGCAGCGTGTCGACAGGGAAGGGGGATCAGCCCCAGCATTTT
CDR3 protein: CSVSTGKGDQPQHF

J gene: TRBJ2-5
V gene: TRBV5-4
D gene: TRBD1
clone size: .
CDR3 DNA: TGTGCCAGCAGCGAAACTGCCGGGACAGGGTATCGGGAGACCCAGTACTTC
CDR3 protein: CASSETAGTGYRETQYF

J gene: TRBJ1-1
V gene: TRBV6-1
D gene: .
clone size: few
CDR3 DNA: TGTGCCAGCAGGCGACGGGAGAACACTGAAGCTTTCTTT
CDR3 protein: CASRRRENTEAFF

J gene: TRBJ1-2
V gene: TRBV11-2
D gene: .
clone size: many
CDR3 DNA: TGTGCCAGCAGCTTAGACGGGACTGTTGGCTACACCTTC
CDR3 protein: CASSLDGTVGYTF

J gene: TRBJ1-6
V gene: TRBV6-5
D gene: TRBD1
clone size: few
CDR3 DNA: TGTGCCAGCAGTTACTCAACTCCGGGACAGGGGAATTCACCCCTCCACTTT
CDR3 protein: CASSYSTPGQGNSPLHF